A selection of T cell receptor beta chains follows, all from one sample in a study of blood T cell repertoires in COVID-19. Data came from immunoSEQ multiplex PCR; TCRdb stores just in-frame clones and leaves some out. The table includes 200,000 to 250,000 clones, around 90% detected once. Sequencing was performed on peripheral blood. These receptors all come from a woman between 70 and 85 years old with active or convalescent COVID-19. CDR3s leave out the opening cysteine and the closing phenylalanine or tryptophan. Fields, in order: J gene, V gene, CDR3 protein.

>TRBJ1-5|TRBV5-5
ASSWGQTYSNQPQH
>TRBJ1-1|TRBV3-1/TRBV3-2
ASSQGSLVNTEAF
>TRBJ1-5|TRBV24-1
ATSPGVDSNQPQH
>TRBJ2-2|TRBV7-2
ASSPVERRAGELF
>TRBJ1-4|TRBV12-3/TRBV12-4
ASSFKEGEKLF
>TRBJ2-5|TRBV27
ASSLGLAGETQY
>TRBJ1-1|TRBV7-9
ASSLSALNTEAF
>TRBJ1-3|TRBV6-2/TRBV6-3
ASSYSGGRNTIY
>TRBJ1-1|TRBV18
ASSPFGSKNTEAF
>TRBJ2-1|TRBV6-2/TRBV6-3
ASSPFARSEF
>TRBJ1-2|TRBV12-3/TRBV12-4
ASSLRGARGYT
>TRBJ1-4|TRBV5-4
ASSFPGQENEKLF
>TRBJ2-1|TRBV19
ASSRLYNEQF
>TRBJ2-7|TRBV6-5
ASQGQNSYEQY
>TRBJ2-7|TRBV6-2/TRBV6-3
ASSYSDRGEQY
>TRBJ1-2|TRBV6-1
ASSRTGNGYT
>TRBJ2-3|TRBV18
ASSPRTGRTDTQY
>TRBJ2-7|TRBV5-6
ASSFGQLTYEQY
>TRBJ2-5|TRBV20-1
SARGRETQY
>TRBJ2-5|TRBV3-1/TRBV3-2
ASSLWTSGVQETQY
>TRBJ1-2|TRBV6-5
ASSYGGSYGYT
>TRBJ2-3|TRBV6-5
ASSNLAGSTDTQY
>TRBJ2-2|TRBV5-1
ASSLESVNTGELF
>TRBJ1-2|TRBV6-5
ASSYLTGVDYGYT
>TRBJ2-5|TRBV3-1/TRBV3-2
ASSQGLAGAPLY
>TRBJ1-1|TRBV11-2
ASSWGGRDTEAF
>TRBJ1-2|TRBV6-4
ASSLTGNYGYT
>TRBJ1-5|TRBV6-6
ASRGQGAVGNQPQH
>TRBJ2-2|TRBV6-2/TRBV6-3
ASSSGGGELF
>TRBJ2-1|TRBV25-1
ASSEFLAGGVNEQF
>TRBJ2-7|TRBV5-1
ASSLGTNSYEQY
>TRBJ2-7|TRBV5-6
ASSFGTGEYEQY
>TRBJ2-7|TRBV4-3
ASSQVGEIYEQY
>TRBJ2-5|TRBV6-2/TRBV6-3
ASSYLGTSGGKTQY
>TRBJ2-1|TRBV6-1
ASSEGTGGHYNEQF
>TRBJ1-3|TRBV5-6
ASSLIPGGNTIY
>TRBJ1-3|TRBV14
ASSQAGRVGNTIY
>TRBJ2-1|TRBV27
ASSDSSYNEQF
>TRBJ2-5|TRBV7-9
ASSSGTSGGRPQETQY
>TRBJ1-2|TRBV27
ASSSTGYGYT
>TRBJ1-3|TRBV28
ASSFPTRGRQGRNTIY
>TRBJ2-5|TRBV5-1
ASSLGKTQY
>TRBJ2-5|TRBV18
ASSPPGQGETQY
>TRBJ2-2|TRBV18
ASSPNGLAGTGELF
>TRBJ1-4|TRBV4-1
ASSQQVDGFRVTNEKLF
>TRBJ2-5|TRBV7-9
ASSLPGQETQY
>TRBJ1-2|TRBV29-1
SANPTPLLDYGYT
>TRBJ2-4|TRBV5-4
ASGRGGLAKNIQY
>TRBJ2-7|TRBV5-1
ASSLALGGGPYEQY
>TRBJ2-1|TRBV2
ASSEETDAYNEQF
>TRBJ2-7|TRBV19
ASSTSRGPYEQY
>TRBJ2-2|TRBV7-3
ASSPRIGTGELF
>TRBJ1-5|TRBV4-2
ASSQGEGNQPQH
>TRBJ1-1|TRBV5-6
ASSYSTIAF
>TRBJ1-2|TRBV25-1
ASSEYRQGPIGYT
>TRBJ2-3|TRBV19
ASGSGGADTQY
>TRBJ1-1|TRBV10-3
AIGGGTEAF